A single sample gave rise to the 7 T cell receptor beta chains below, sequenced in a study of neoadjuvant anti-PD-1 for oral cavity cancer. This table comes from immunoSEQ multiplex PCR, and its TCRdb copy is limited to in-frame clones, with some not included. The table shows some 16,000 clones, with 60% to 80% occurring only once. The specimen comprised PBMCs, sampled before nivolumab (anti-PD-1) treatment. These receptors came from a person aged 40 to 85 with oral cavity squamous cell carcinoma.

A few counts support this clone. The chain links TRBV5-8 to TRBJ1-5; D not certain. Germline V gene lookup returns CDR1 SGHTS and CDR2 YDEGEE. V lost 0 bases and J lost 1, with 8 bases in between. The CDR3 totals 15 residues. This CDR3 is CASSLGPESNQPQHF. DNA for the CDR3: TGTGCCAGCAGCTTGGGACCGGAAAGCAATCAGCCCCAGCATTTT.

In this sample, this clone turned up a few times. V usage is TRBV15 and J usage is TRBJ2-7, with D uncertain. With 1 base removed from V and 2 bases from J, the gap between germline ends came to 9 bases. This CDR3 region has 14 residues. Germline V lookup: CDR1 LNHNV, CDR2 YYDKDF (reference sequence). CDR3 coding DNA: TGTGCCACCAGCAGAGGGCACACTACCTACGAGCAGTACTTC. This sequence encodes CATSRGHTTYEQYF.

The chain is built from TRBV6-5 and TRBJ2-7; 9 nucleotides line up with TRBD1. Trimming removed 2 bases from V and 1 base from J; junction bases left unmatched: 6. The CDR3 contains 16 residues. Germline CDR1 MNHEY, CDR2 SVGAGI. In nucleotides, the CDR3 is TGTGCCAGCAGTTACCGGTGGGGACAGGGTTCCTACGAGCAGTACTTC. Its protein is CASSYRWGQGSYEQYF.

The genes are TRBV21-1 and TRBJ2-1; the table's D call TRBD2 went unverified against the DNA. TRBV21-1 is deemed a pseudogene. The CDR3 runs to 12 residues. CDR3: CASSKGGNEQFF. The CDR3 nucleotides read TGTGCCAGCAGCAAAGGAGGGAATGAGCAGTTCTTC.

In its sample, this clone was seen once. The chain's CDR3 is CASSYSLAGGPNEQFF. The CDR3 nucleotides read TGTGCCAGCAGTTACTCGCTCGCGGGAGGGCCAAATGAGCAGTTCTTC. This chain uses TRBV6-5 with TRBJ2-1, with 9 bases identical to TRBD2. V dropped 0 bases and J dropped 7; count of bases not matched to a gene: 7. Germline V lookup: CDR1 MNHEY, CDR2 SVGAGI. The CDR3 consists of 16 residues.

The chain uses TRBV10-1 and TRBJ2-7, with 9 nucleotides matching TRBD1. V trimming: 2 bases; J trimming: 1 base; junction bases outside the gene matches: 3. Germline V lookup: CDR1 WNHNN, CDR2 SYGVQD (reference sequence). This CDR3 region has 15 residues. The CDR3 coding sequence is TGCGCCAGCAGTGAGAACAGGGGGCCTTCCTACGAGCAGTACTTC. The encoded protein is CASSENRGPSYEQYF.

This clone was observed a few times. The CDR3 DNA reads as TGTGCCAGCAGCCGGACAGTCGATCAGCCCCAGCATTTT. This sequence encodes CASSRTVDQPQHF. V is TRBV2 and J is TRBJ1-5; tentatively, D is TRBD1 (6 bases). The CDR3 totals 13 residues. The V and J ends lost 6 bases and 5 bases respectively, with 11 bases between them. Per the germline V gene, CDR1 is SNHLY and CDR2 is FYNNEI.